This TCR beta chain was sequenced during a study of shared clonotypes between healthy human individuals. Study results and limitations: Rarefaction demonstrated incomplete sorted-subset sequencing despite large depth.

As for this clone: Its antigen is currently unknown.

Assay used: immunoSEQ multiplex PCR; TCRdb lists only in-frame clones, some missing. The data show about 820,000 clones, more than 85% seen once. CD45RO-negative, CCR7-selected cells formed the naive CD8 fraction, which excluded terminally differentiated effector memory CD45RA+ cells. CDR3 length: 14 residues. V shed 7 bases and J 2 bases; nucleotides not matched to a gene: 3. From germline, CDR1 is SGHDN and CDR2 FVKESK. The sequenced material came from naive CD8+ T cells sorted from blood. The sequence was obtained from a man younger than 45 in good health. The V call is TRBV14, the J call TRBJ2-1; 9 bases match TRBD1. DNA of the CDR3: TGTGCCAGCACGCGGACAGGGGCCTACAATGAGCAGTTCTTC. This translates into CASTRTGAYNEQFF.